The 12 T cell receptor beta chains below come from one sample, sequenced in a study of T cell repertoires in cytomegalovirus infection. TCRdb recomputed calls from the reads with MiXCR, one row per CDR3 protein. Of over 250,000 distinct CDR3 sequences in the sample, 20% to 30% were seen once. The sequenced material came from PBMCs. The origin of the receptors is a human donor in good health (CMV status not recorded). Some clones in this sample may be carry-over from other donors' samples.

The chain links TRBV20-1 to TRBJ2-3; D is perhaps TRBD2 (5 bases). Trimming stripped 6 bases from V and 2 bases from J, with 18 bases between. CDR3 length: 15 residues. Germline CDR1 and CDR2: DFQATT and SNEGSKA (reference sequence). CDR3 loop: CSATQRSGPTDTQYF. In DNA, the CDR3 is TGCAGTGCAACGCAACGGAGCGGACCCACAGATACGCAGTATTTT.

This clonotype was detected ten times or more. The genes are TRBV10-3 and TRBJ2-2; 9 nucleotides match TRBD1. The CDR3 runs 15 residues. The ends lost 6 bases at V and 1 base at J; junction bases unmatched: 3. Germline V gene sequence: CDR1 ENHRY, CDR2 SYGVKD. This CDR3 reads CAIRGDRENTGELFF. For the CDR3, the DNA is TGTGCCATCAGGGGGGACAGGGAGAACACCGGGGAGCTGTTTTTT.

In its sample, this clonotype was seen many times. The CDR3 is CASSLTSGGRDTQYF. The CDR3 bases are TGTGCCAGCAGCTTAACTAGCGGGGGGCGGGATACGCAGTATTTT. J is TRBJ2-3 and V is TRBV7-2; TRBD2 agrees at 12 bases. Germline V CDR1 and CDR2: SGHTA, FQGNSA. The J segment lost 6 bases and the V segment lost 2 bases, leaving 3 bases of the junction unmatched. The CDR3 length is 15 residues.

This chain joins TRBV28 and TRBJ2-5, with TRBD2 matching over 7 bases. This CDR3 region has 17 residues. Per germline, CDR1 MDHEN and CDR2 SYDVKM. V lost 1 base to trimming and J lost 5 bases; unmatched junction nucleotides: 13. The CDR3 nucleotides read TGTGCCAGCAGTTTATACCCCTTCGCGGGGGTTTTCGAGACCCAGTACTTC. Translated: CASSLYPFAGVFETQYF.

V and J are TRBV15 and TRBJ1-4; possible D gene TRBD1, 5 bases. V gave up 1 base and J gave up 7 bases, with 10 bases separating them. CDR3 length: 14 amino acids. The germline V gene has CDR1 LNHNV and CDR2 YYDKDF (reference sequence). The CDR3 DNA is TGTGCCACCAGCAGAGGGGACGGGAGTGAAAAACTGTTTTTT. Protein: CATSRGDGSEKLFF.

The chain couples TRBV12-5 to TRBJ1-1; a weak D match, TRBD1 (5 bases). CDR3 length: 14 amino acids. V shed 5 bases and J shed 0 bases, with 10 bases lying between them. From germline, CDR1 is LGHNT and CDR2 FRNRAP. CDR3 nucleotides: TGTGCTAGTGGTCCCGACAGCATGAACACTGAAGCTTTCTTT. Its protein product is CASGPDSMNTEAFF.

This clonotype was detected a few times. The chain has TRBV4-1 and TRBJ2-3; D ambiguous. The germline gives CDR1 MGHRA, CDR2 YSYEKL. The CDR3 has 15 amino acids. The V end was cut by 1 base, the J end by 0 bases, with 8 bases between. The CDR3 DNA is TGCGCCAGCAGCCAAGCCACTCTTAGCACAGATACGCAGTATTTT. Amino acids: CASSQATLSTDTQYF.

This clonotype has at least ten counts. The chain combines TRBV6-1 with TRBJ2-5; 11 bases fit TRBD2. In germline, CDR1 is MNHNS, CDR2 SASEGT. This CDR3 contains 17 residues. V trimming: 5 bases; J trimming: 4 bases; junction bases outside the gene matches: 12. The CDR3 region has the DNA TGTGCCAGCAGTTTGCACCGGGGACTAGCGGAACCAGAGACCCAGTACTTC. Translation gives CASSLHRGLAEPETQYF.

This clonotype was counted only a few times. The DNA of the CDR3 is TGTGCCAGCAGCGTAGAACCAGCGGGGGGACACAATGAGCAGTTCTTC. Translated, it gives CASSVEPAGGHNEQFF. The chain employs TRBV9 and TRBJ2-1; 9 positions agree with TRBD2. The CDR3 totals 16 residues. The junction had 6 bases not matched to a gene; V was cut back by 0 bases and J by 5 bases. The germline CDR1 and CDR2 sequences are SGDLS and YYNGEE.

The V gene is TRBV28, the J gene TRBJ1-1, with TRBD1 matching 7 bases. CDR1 and CDR2 (germline): MDHEN, SYDVKM. V lost 5 bases and J lost 0; bases outside the gene matches: 12. The CDR3 runs to 17 residues. The DNA for the CDR3 is TGTGCCAGCAGTGCGGTGGGAAGGGGGCATCTGAACACTGAAGCTTTCTTT. Translation gives CASSAVGRGHLNTEAFF.

The rearrangement links TRBV10-3 to TRBJ2-7; TRBD2 matches 7 bases. Germline CDR1 is ENHRY and CDR2 is SYGVKD. The CDR3 is 16 amino acids. V trimming: 2 bases; J trimming: 4 bases; junction bases outside the gene matches: 11. CDR3: CAISEDKGGSLYEQYF. CDR3 nucleotide sequence: TGTGCCATCAGTGAGGATAAAGGCGGGAGTCTTTACGAGCAGTACTTC.

This clonotype occurred a few times. V gene TRBV7-9 combines with J gene TRBJ1-1; D gene ambiguous. Trimming cost V 5 bases and J 10 bases, with 11 bases left between them. Germline V gene lookup returns CDR1 SEHNR and CDR2 FQNEAQ (reference sequence). This CDR3 contains 11 residues. CDR3 sequence: CASSPIGLAFF. In DNA form, the CDR3 reads TGTGCCAGCAGCCCCATCGGGCTAGCTTTCTTT.